The 15 T cell receptor beta chains given below trace back to one sample, sequenced in a study of shared T cell receptors in the human thymus. Profiling relied on immunoSEQ multiplex PCR, and the TCRdb table lists in-frame clones only, not all of them. The table lists over 450,000 clones, approximately 78% of them singletons. The data also belong to a second study, concerning human thymus T cells.

Sequenced: thymocytes. The receptors were sampled from a boy under two years old with a congenital heart defect.

V and J are TRBV19 and TRBJ2-7; 8 bases map to TRBD2. The germline V gene has CDR1 LNHDA and CDR2 SQIVND (reference sequence). CDR3 length: 15 residues. The trim removed 3 bases at V and 3 bases at J, leaving 7 bases unmatched. The CDR3 here is CASSMRSGGNYEQYF. Written as DNA, the CDR3 is TGTGCCAGTAGTATGCGAAGCGGGGGAAACTACGAGCAGTACTTC.

This clone was counted once. V and J are TRBV27 and TRBJ1-1, with 7 bases fitting TRBD1. CDR3 length: 15 residues. CDR1 is MNHEY, CDR2 SMNVEV, per germline (reference sequence). V lost 2 bases and J lost 2; bases outside the gene matches: 5. The CDR3 loop is CASSLTQGVNTEAFF. DNA of the CDR3: TGTGCCAGCAGTTTAACCCAGGGGGTTAACACTGAAGCTTTCTTT.

In this sample, this clone turned up a few times. The genes are TRBV14 and TRBJ2-5; TRBD1 matches 11 bases. V lost 5 bases, J lost 5 bases, and 7 bases stayed unmatched. CDR1 and CDR2 (germline): SGHDN, FVKESK. CDR3 length: 15 amino acids. CDR3 region: CASSTRTGGQETQYF. Here the CDR3 DNA reads TGTGCCAGCAGCACCCGGACAGGGGGCCAGGAGACCCAGTACTTC.

This clone was recorded a few times. The chain is built from TRBV19 and TRBJ1-3; D remains unclear. CDR1 is LNHDA and CDR2 is SQIVND in the germline V gene (reference sequence). CDR3 size: 15 residues. V lost 2 bases and J 0 bases, leaving 8 bases between the germline ends. The chain's CDR3 is CASSINDSSGNTIYF. The CDR3 nucleotides read TGTGCCAGTAGTATAAATGACTCCTCTGGAAACACCATATATTTT.

The CDR3 loop is CASSHRGQKGPGELFF. The CDR3 bases are TGTGCCAGCAGTCACAGAGGACAGAAGGGACCCGGGGAGCTGTTTTTT. This chain uses TRBV25-1 with TRBJ2-2, with D tentatively TRBD1 (6 bases). CDR1 MGHDK and CDR2 SYGVNS come from the germline V gene. Trimming took 5 bases from V and 6 from J, leaving 19 bases between them. The length of the CDR3 is 16 residues.

The chain is built from TRBV7-2 and TRBJ2-7; TRBD1 might be the D (7 bases). Trimming stripped 3 bases from V and 7 bases from J, with 16 bases between. This CDR3 contains 14 residues. Germline CDR1 SGHTA, CDR2 FQGNSA. The CDR3 loop is CASSFQGGAEEQYF. CDR3 nucleotides: TGTGCCAGCAGCTTCCAGGGGGGCGCCGAAGAGCAGTACTTC. Using reference TRBV7-2 and TRBJ2-7 for the parts outside the CDR3, the full variable domain is GAGVSQSPSNKVTEKGKDVELRCDPISGHTALYWYRQSLGQGLEFLIYFQGNSAPDKSGLPSDRFSAERTGGSVSTLTIQRTQQEDSAVYLCASSFQGGAEEQYFGPGTRLTVT.

The CDR3 spells CASLGIPGEVKGYTF. As DNA, the CDR3 is TGTGCCAGCTTGGGGATACCGGGGGAAGTTAAGGGCTACACCTTC. The chain carries TRBV5-5 and TRBJ1-2; TRBD1 might be the D (5 bases). V was pared by 7 bases and J by 8 bases, with 24 bases between. This CDR3 spans 15 amino acids. Germline-derived CDR1 and CDR2 are SGHKS and YYEKEE (reference sequence).

The V gene is TRBV11-3, the J gene TRBJ2-3, with a possible D match to TRBD2 (6 bases). CDR1 and CDR2 from the germline V gene are SGHNT and YENEEA. The CDR3 loop spans 14 amino acids. With 1 base removed from V and 1 base from J, the gap between germline ends came to 6 bases. The CDR3 spells CASSLAGGTDTQYF. The CDR3 DNA reads TGTGCCAGCAGCTTAGCGGGAGGCACAGATACGCAGTATTTT.

The CDR3, as DNA: TGTGCCTGGAGTGGGGAACAAGCGGGAGATACCTCCTACGAGCAGTACTTC. Translated: CAWSGEQAGDTSYEQYF. V gene TRBV30 combines with J gene TRBJ2-7; 8 nucleotides agree with TRBD2. This CDR3 spans 17 amino acids. CDR1 is GTSNPN and CDR2 is SVGIG in the germline V gene (reference sequence). The V gene end was trimmed by 1 base and the J gene end by 0 bases; junction bases not matched to a gene: 11.

A single count supports this clone. The rearrangement uses TRBV18 and TRBJ2-5; tentatively, D is TRBD2 (6 bases). Germline CDR1 reads KGHSH; CDR2 reads LQKENI. CDR3 length: 14 amino acids. The V end lost 3 bases, the J end lost 1 base, and 9 bases lay between the germline ends. CDR3 amino acids: CASSPRDFQETQYF. CDR3 sequence (DNA): TGTGCCAGCTCACCTCGGGACTTCCAAGAGACCCAGTACTTC. The entire variable domain, with the rest obtained from reference TRBV18 and TRBJ2-5, is as follows: NAGVMQNPRHLVRRRGQEARLRCSPMKGHSHVYWYRQLPEEGLKFMVYLQKENIIDESGMPKERFSAEFPKEGPSILRIQQVVRGDSAAYFCASSPRDFQETQYFGPGTRLLVL.

Only one count was recorded for this clone. One junction end does not reproduce the germline sequence, and a read error may be involved. The chain uses TRBV30 and TRBJ1-2; TRBD1 might be the D (6 bases). The germline V gene has CDR1 GTSNPN and CDR2 SVGIG (reference sequence). The CDR3 consists of 18 residues. CDR3 amino acids: CAWGVSRPRRDIDYGYTF. The CDR3 nucleotides read TGTGCCTGGGGTGTAAGCCGCCCCCGCCGGGACATCGACTATGGCTACACCTTC.

CDR3 in DNA: TGTGCCAGCAGCTTGGCCGGGTTCCCTAGCGGGGGGAGCTCCTACAATGAGCAGTTCTTC. Amino acids: CASSLAGFPSGGSSYNEQFF. The chain couples TRBV5-4 to TRBJ2-1; 11 positions agree with TRBD2. Germline lookup yields CDR1 SGHNT and CDR2 YYREEE (reference sequence). The CDR3 consists of 20 residues. V lost 0 bases and J lost 0; bases outside the gene matches: 11. Variable domain in full (rest from reference TRBV5-4 and TRBJ2-1): ETGVTQSPTHLIKTRGQQVTLRCSSQSGHNTVSWYQQALGQGPQFIFQYYREEENGRGNFPPRFSGLQFPNYSSELNVNALELDDSALYLCASSLAGFPSGGSSYNEQFFGPGTRLTVL.

This clone was counted a single time. V and J are TRBV28 and TRBJ2-1; the match to TRBD2 covers 9 bases. Unmatched junction bases numbered 7, after V lost 2 bases and J lost 8 bases. The CDR3 runs to 15 residues. In germline, CDR1 is MDHEN, CDR2 SYDVKM. CDR3 residues: CASSLVSGSFDEQFF. DNA for the CDR3: TGTGCCAGCAGTTTAGTTAGCGGGAGTTTCGATGAGCAGTTCTTC.

The rearrangement links TRBV10-2 to TRBJ2-3, with D possibly matching TRBD2 (5 bases). Germline CDR1 WSHSY, CDR2 SAAADI. The CDR3 is made up of 13 amino acids. V dropped 0 bases and J dropped 9 bases, with 10 bases sitting between them. CDR3 DNA sequence: TGCGCCAGCAGTGAGTCCCTAGGAGGCACGCAGTATTTT. Protein: CASSESLGGTQYF.

In this sample, this clone turned up once. This sequence joins TRBV27 and TRBJ1-1; 7 bases fit TRBD1. CDR3 length: 15 amino acids. Trimming removed 10 bases from V and 1 base from J; junction bases left unmatched: 12. Germline CDR1 MNHEY, CDR2 SMNVEV (reference sequence). CDR3 bases: TGTGCCACAGAGGACAGGAGCAGTAAGAACACTGAAGCTTTCTTT. It codes for CATEDRSSKNTEAFF.